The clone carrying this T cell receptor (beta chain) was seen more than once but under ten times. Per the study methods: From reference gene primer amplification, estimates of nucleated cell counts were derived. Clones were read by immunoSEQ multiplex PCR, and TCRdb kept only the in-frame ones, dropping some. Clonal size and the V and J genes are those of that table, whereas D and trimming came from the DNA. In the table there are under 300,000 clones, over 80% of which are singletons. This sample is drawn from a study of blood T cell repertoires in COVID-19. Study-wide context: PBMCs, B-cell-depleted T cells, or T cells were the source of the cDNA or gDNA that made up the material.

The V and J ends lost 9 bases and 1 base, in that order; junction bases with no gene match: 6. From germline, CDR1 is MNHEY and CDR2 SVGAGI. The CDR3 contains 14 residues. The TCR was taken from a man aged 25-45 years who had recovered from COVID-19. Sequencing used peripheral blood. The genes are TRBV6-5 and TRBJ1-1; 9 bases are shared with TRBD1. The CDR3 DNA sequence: TGTGCCAGTACAGGGGGCCAATCGAACACTGAAGCTTTCTTT. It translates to CASTGGQSNTEAFF.